The next 19 T cell receptor beta chains were all read from a single sample in a study of beta chain features in type 1 diabetes. The whole isolated RNA underwent reverse transcription, so sequencing captured expressed TCRB transcripts. Produced via immunoSEQ multiplex PCR; TCRdb's table is partial and in-frame only. The sample lists roughly 180,000 clones, 13% occurring once. The sample consisted of central memory CD4+ T cells from blood. The receptors derive from a woman aged 18 to 35 in good health.

This clone was observed a few times. CDR3 nucleotides: TGTGCCACCAGCAGCAGAGGACAGATATTCTACGAGCAGTACTTC. Translating gives CATSSRGQIFYEQYF. The chain is built from TRBV15 and TRBJ2-7; possibly TRBD1 for D (6 bases). The germline gives CDR1 LNHNV, CDR2 YYDKDF (reference sequence). This CDR3 is 15 amino acids long. V was shortened by 3 bases and J by 3 bases, with 15 bases between the two germline ends.

V and J are TRBV25-1 and TRBJ2-1; 11 bases line up with TRBD1. CDR3 length: 15 amino acids. Germline V CDR1 and CDR2: MGHDK, SYGVNS. J was trimmed by 4 bases and V by 6 bases; bases with no gene match: 5. This CDR3 is CASSLGQGVYNEQFF. Written as DNA, the CDR3 is TGTGCCAGCAGCCTGGGACAGGGGGTATACAATGAGCAGTTCTTC.

This clone was seen once. The chain employs TRBV5-1 and TRBJ1-1; TRBD1 is a possible D gene (6 bases). The CDR3 is 13 residues long. The germline V and J ends were trimmed by 2 bases and 6 bases, with 11 bases remaining between them. Germline loops: CDR1 SGHRS, CDR2 YFSETQ. CDR3: CASSFGGLAEAFF. For the CDR3, the DNA is TGCGCCAGCAGCTTCGGGGGGCTCGCTGAAGCTTTCTTT.

This clone was observed a handful of times. V and J are TRBV4-1 and TRBJ2-4; TRBD2 is a possible D gene (6 bases). Germline V CDR1 and CDR2: MGHRA, YSYEKL. CDR3 size: 15 residues. V was shortened by 3 bases and J by 0 bases, with 9 bases between the two germline ends. CDR3 DNA sequence: TGCGCCAGCAGCCAGATGGGACTAGCCAAAAACATTCAGTACTTC. Translating it yields CASSQMGLAKNIQYF.

The chain links TRBV7-2 to TRBJ1-5; D might be TRBD1 (5 bases). CDR1 SGHTA and CDR2 FQGNSA come from the germline V gene. The CDR3 is 16 amino acids. The germline V and J ends were trimmed by 2 bases and 1 base, with 12 bases remaining between them. The DNA for the CDR3 is TGTGCCAGCAGCTTAAATATCGGGGGAAGCAATCAGCCCCAGCATTTT. This encodes CASSLNIGGSNQPQHF. The whole variable domain, filled in from reference TRBV7-2 and TRBJ1-5, reads GAGVSQSPSNKVTEKGKDVELRCDPISGHTALYWYRQSLGQGLEFLIYFQGNSAPDKSGLPSDRFSAERTGGSVSTLTIQRTQQEDSAVYLCASSLNIGGSNQPQHFGDGTRLSIL.

This clone was counted only a few times. This chain uses TRBV30 with TRBJ1-4, with 8 bases matching TRBD1. V was pared by 2 bases and J by 8 bases, with 19 bases of the junction left unmatched. CDR3 length equals 18 residues. The germline V gene encodes CDR1 GTSNPN and CDR2 SVGIG (reference sequence). The CDR3 sequence: CAWSKGSLKAGGGEKLFF. CDR3 nucleotides: TGTGCCTGGAGTAAAGGGTCCCTTAAGGCAGGGGGCGGAGAAAAACTGTTTTTT.

V gene TRBV29-1 combines with J gene TRBJ1-2; 8 positions agree with TRBD1. The CDR3 is 15 amino acids. The V gene's germline CDR1 is SQVTM and CDR2 ANQGSEA. The V gene end was trimmed by 1 base and the J gene end by 5 bases; junction bases not matched to a gene: 9. CDR3 bases: TGCAGCGTTGAAGTAGGGACAGGACCAGGGTATGGCTACACCTTC. Protein sequence: CSVEVGTGPGYGYTF.

This clone was counted only a few times. The chain has TRBV7-2 and TRBJ2-3; no clear D gene. V lost 5 bases to trimming and J lost 8 bases, with 11 bases between them. Germline-derived CDR1 and CDR2 are SGHTA and FQGNSA. The length of the CDR3 is 12 residues. In DNA form, the CDR3 reads TGTGCCAGCAGCCCGCCTAGTGTTACGCAGTATTTT. This translates into CASSPPSVTQYF.

This chain links TRBV5-1 with TRBJ2-5; 10 bases are shared with TRBD2. The ends lost 2 bases at V and 5 bases at J; junction bases unmatched: 9. Germline CDR1 SGHRS, CDR2 YFSETQ. The CDR3 totals 16 residues. DNA for the CDR3: TGCGCCAGCAGCTTCGGACTAGCGGCCTTCGCGGAGACCCAGTACTTC. As protein: CASSFGLAAFAETQYF.

This chain links TRBV6-6 with TRBJ2-5, with D perhaps matching TRBD2 (6 bases). Germline CDR1 MNHNY, CDR2 SVGAGI (reference sequence). V dropped 5 bases and J dropped 0 bases, with 7 bases sitting between them. The CDR3 totals 13 residues. The CDR3 sequence is CASSGGYQETQYF. In nucleotides, the CDR3 is TGTGCCAGCAGTGGGGGGTACCAAGAGACCCAGTACTTC.

This clone turned up a few times. This chain links TRBV4-2 with TRBJ2-7; D ambiguous. The CDR3 covers 15 residues. Germline V gene lookup returns CDR1 LGHNA and CDR2 YNFKEQ. Trimming shortened V by 0 bases and J by 2 bases, and 11 bases separated the two germline ends. The CDR3 loop reads CASSQEVVRTYEQYF. CDR3 sequence (DNA): TGTGCCAGCAGCCAAGAGGTGGTCAGAACCTACGAGCAGTACTTC.

This clone was observed a handful of times. This chain joins TRBV7-9 and TRBJ1-4; D is uncertain. The length of the CDR3 is 14 residues. V dropped 3 bases and J dropped 4 bases, with 9 bases sitting between them. Germline V lookup: CDR1 SEHNR, CDR2 FQNEAQ (reference sequence). CDR3 loop: CASSFDGVNEKLFF. CDR3 coding DNA: TGTGCCAGCAGCTTCGACGGAGTTAATGAAAAACTGTTTTTT. The full variable domain, with the rest looked up from reference TRBV7-9 and TRBJ1-4, is DTGVSQNPRHKITKRGQNVTFRCDPISEHNRLYWYRQTLGQGPEFLTYFQNEAQLEKSRLLSDRFSAERPKGSFSTLEIQRTEQGDSAMYLCASSFDGVNEKLFFGSGTQLSVL.

The genes are TRBV2 and TRBJ2-5; D is uncertain. The CDR3 is 15 residues long. Deletions cut 6 bases from V and 5 bases from J, with 19 bases between. Germline CDR1 and CDR2: SNHLY and FYNNEI. The CDR3 nucleotides are TGTGCCAGCAGCTTCGAGGCTTCTCTCCGGGAGACCCAGTACTTC. As protein: CASSFEASLRETQYF.

The V gene is TRBV6-4, the J gene TRBJ2-1, with 8 bases fitting TRBD1. V shed 2 bases and J 7 bases; nucleotides not matched to a gene: 10. CDR3 size: 16 residues. Germline V gene data show CDR1 as MRHNA and CDR2 as SNTAGT. The CDR3 loop is CASSDRAGGANNEQFF. CDR3 sequence (DNA): TGTGCCAGCAGTGACCGGGCAGGGGGCGCAAATAATGAGCAGTTCTTC.

This clone has a handful of counts. The chain uses TRBV2 and TRBJ2-2; TRBD2 agrees at 10 bases. The V gene's germline CDR1 is SNHLY and CDR2 FYNNEI. J lost 7 bases, V lost 2 bases, and 16 bases had no gene match. The CDR3 consists of 19 residues. CDR3 amino acids: CASSEFSPNLAGVIGELFF. The CDR3 DNA follows: TGTGCCAGCAGTGAATTCTCTCCGAACCTAGCGGGAGTGATCGGGGAGCTGTTTTTT.

This clone was seen a handful of times. The rearrangement uses TRBV27 and TRBJ2-7; 11 positions match TRBD1. The CDR3 is 15 amino acids. V lost 1 base and J lost 2; bases outside the gene matches: 1. Germline values: CDR1 MNHEY, CDR2 SMNVEV (reference sequence). The CDR3: CASSLWDRGTYEQYF. Written as DNA, the CDR3 is TGTGCCAGCAGTTTATGGGACAGGGGGACCTACGAGCAGTACTTC.

The rearrangement links TRBV7-2 to TRBJ1-5; TRBD1 matches at 8 bases. Germline V CDR1 and CDR2: SGHTA, FQGNSA. The CDR3 runs to 15 residues. V lost 5 bases and J lost 7; bases outside the gene matches: 10. In nucleotides, the CDR3 is TGTGCCAGCAGCCGCGCAGGGGGCGCAGGACAGCCCCAGCATTTT. This sequence encodes CASSRAGGAGQPQHF.

This clone was seen repeatedly, ten times or more. This sequence joins TRBV19 and TRBJ1-5; 7 positions match TRBD1. The CDR3 runs to 14 residues. V shed 4 bases, J shed 6 bases, and the junction held 6 bases outside the gene matches. Germline values: CDR1 LNHDA, CDR2 SQIVND (reference sequence). CDR3 protein: CASSKRTGSQPQHF. In DNA, the CDR3 is TGTGCCAGTAGTAAAAGGACAGGAAGTCAGCCCCAGCATTTT.

The chain uses TRBV18 and TRBJ2-5, with D maybe TRBD2 (6 bases). CDR3 length equals 13 residues. Germline loops: CDR1 KGHSH, CDR2 LQKENI. V dropped 2 bases and J dropped 3 bases, with 7 bases sitting between them. CDR3 nucleotide sequence: TGTGCCAGCTCACCAATAGCGGAAGAGACCCAGTACTTC. This translates into CASSPIAEETQYF.